The table lists the clone carrying this T cell receptor (beta chain) with a few counts. The antigen is not known. It was from alopecia areata patients that lesional scalp punch biopsies and peripheral blood were collected. The sequencing template was cDNA reverse transcribed from extracted RNA. Sequencing used immunoSEQ multiplex PCR; TCRdb keeps in-frame clones, though not all of them. Seen here are about 12,000 clones, approximately 60% observed once, and the top ten hold approximately 13%. This entry comes from a study of CD8+ T cells in alopecia areata. Study results and caveats: With patients, TCR sharing proved less clear than in mice, a difference possibly related to HLA. Scalp sample data also include resident alphabeta T cells from normal skin.

Deletions cut 0 bases from V and 1 base from J, with 14 bases between. The CDR3 has 16 residues. Germline V gives CDR1 SGHKS, CDR2 YYEKEE (reference sequence). Material: skin. This chain joins TRBV5-5 and TRBJ2-7; D may correspond to TRBD1 or TRBD2 (6 bases each). The receptor was isolated from a human donor with alopecia areata. CDR3 nucleotide sequence: TGTGCCAGCAGCTTGGATCCGGGGGCGCGGTCCTACGAGCAGTACTTC. This encodes CASSLDPGARSYEQYF.